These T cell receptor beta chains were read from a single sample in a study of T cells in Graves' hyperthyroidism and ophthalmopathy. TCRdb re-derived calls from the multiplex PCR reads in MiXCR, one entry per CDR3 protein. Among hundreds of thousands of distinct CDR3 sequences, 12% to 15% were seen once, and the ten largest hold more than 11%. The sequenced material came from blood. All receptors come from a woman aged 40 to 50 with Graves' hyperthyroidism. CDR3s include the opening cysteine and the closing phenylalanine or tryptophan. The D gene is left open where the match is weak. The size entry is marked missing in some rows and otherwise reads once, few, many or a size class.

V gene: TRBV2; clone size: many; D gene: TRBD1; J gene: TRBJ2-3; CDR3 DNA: TGTGCCAGCAGGGGGGACAGAAACACAGATACGCAGTATTTT; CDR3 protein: CASRGDRNTDTQYF
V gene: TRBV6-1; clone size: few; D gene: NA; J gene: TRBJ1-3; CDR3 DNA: TGTGCCAGCAGTGAATGGGAATCGAGCTCCGGAAACACCATATATTTT; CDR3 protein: CASSEWESSSGNTIYF
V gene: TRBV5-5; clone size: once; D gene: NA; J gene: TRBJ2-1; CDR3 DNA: TGTGCCAGCAGCTTCTCAGGGGACCTTTACAATGAGCAGTTCTTC; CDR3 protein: CASSFSGDLYNEQFF
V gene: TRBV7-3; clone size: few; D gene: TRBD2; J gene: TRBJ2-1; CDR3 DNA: TGTGCCAGCAGCCTCGGGACTAGCGGGATCTCCTACAATGAGCAGTTCTTC; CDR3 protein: CASSLGTSGISYNEQFF
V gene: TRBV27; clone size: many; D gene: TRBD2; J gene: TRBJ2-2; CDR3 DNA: TGTGCCAGCAGAGGACTAGCGGGAGTGGTTGACGGGGAGCTGTTTTTT; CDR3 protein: CASRGLAGVVDGELFF
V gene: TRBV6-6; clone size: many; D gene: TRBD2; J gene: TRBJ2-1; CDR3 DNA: TGTGCCAGCAGTTACTCGGGCGGGAGTAATTACAATGAGCAGTTCTTC; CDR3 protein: CASSYSGGSNYNEQFF
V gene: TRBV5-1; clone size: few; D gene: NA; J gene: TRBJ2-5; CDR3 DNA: TGCGCCAGCAGCTCTAACTTGAGGGGACAAGAGACCCAGTACTTC; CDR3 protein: CASSSNLRGQETQYF
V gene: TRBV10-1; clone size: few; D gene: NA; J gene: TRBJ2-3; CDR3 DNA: TGCGCCAGCAGCGGTTGGACAGCTCCAGATACGCAGTATTTT; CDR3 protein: CASSGWTAPDTQYF
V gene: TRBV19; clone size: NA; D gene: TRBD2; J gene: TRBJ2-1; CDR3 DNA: TGTGCCAGTAGTATACTCGGGAGGACCTACAATGAGCAGTTCTTC; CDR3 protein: CASSILGRTYNEQFF
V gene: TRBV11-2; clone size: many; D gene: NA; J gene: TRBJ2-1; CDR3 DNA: TGTGCCAGCAGCTTAGGGTTTCTCGGGGAGCAGTTCTTC; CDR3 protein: CASSLGFLGEQFF
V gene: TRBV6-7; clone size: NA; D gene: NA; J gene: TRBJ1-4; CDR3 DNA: TGTGCCAGCAGTTCGTCGGACAGACCTAATGAAAAACTGTTTTTT; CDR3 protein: CASSSSDRPNEKLFF
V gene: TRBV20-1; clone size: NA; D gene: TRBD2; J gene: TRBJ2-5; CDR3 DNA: TGCAGTGCTATTGGGACTACCTTTACGGAGACCCAGTACTTC; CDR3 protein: CSAIGTTFTETQYF
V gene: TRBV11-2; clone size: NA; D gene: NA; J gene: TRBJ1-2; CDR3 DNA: TGTGCCAGCAGTTCGACTAATATAGAAACCCTTAACTATGGCTACACCTTC; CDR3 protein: CASSSTNIETLNYGYTF
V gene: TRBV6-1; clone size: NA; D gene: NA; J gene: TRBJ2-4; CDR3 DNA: TGTGCCAGCAAAAATGGACGGTCGATCGCCAAAAACATTCAGTACTTC; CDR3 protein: CASKNGRSIAKNIQYF
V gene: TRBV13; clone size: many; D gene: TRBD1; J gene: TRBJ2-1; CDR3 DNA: TGTGCCAGCAGCTCAACCGGGACAGGGGCAGGGGAGCAGTTCTTC; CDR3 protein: CASSSTGTGAGEQFF
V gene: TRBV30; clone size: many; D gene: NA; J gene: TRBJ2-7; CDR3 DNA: TGTGCCTGGAGTGTACATGGTCCCGAGCAGTACTTC; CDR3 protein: CAWSVHGPEQYF
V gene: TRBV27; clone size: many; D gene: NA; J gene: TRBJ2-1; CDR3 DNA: TGTGCCAGCAGTCCCATGGCGGGGAGTCGCAATGAGCAGTTCTTC; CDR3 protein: CASSPMAGSRNEQFF
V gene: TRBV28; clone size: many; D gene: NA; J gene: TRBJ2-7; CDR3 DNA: TGTGCCAGCAGTACACCGGGACTGAAGTTGCAGTACTTC; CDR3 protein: CASSTPGLKLQYF
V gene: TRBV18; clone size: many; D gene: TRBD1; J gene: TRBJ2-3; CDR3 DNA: TGTGCCAGCTCACCAGTGGGACAGGCTACAGATACGCAGTATTTT; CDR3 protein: CASSPVGQATDTQYF
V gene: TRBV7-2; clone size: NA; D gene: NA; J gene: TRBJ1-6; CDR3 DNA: TGTGCCAGCAGCTTACGGCTGGTATGGTCACCCCTCCACTTT; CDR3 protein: CASSLRLVWSPLHF
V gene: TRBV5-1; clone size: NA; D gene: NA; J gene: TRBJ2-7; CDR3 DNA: TGCGCCAGCAGCTTCGGGACGTACTCCTACGAGCAGTACTTC; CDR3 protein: CASSFGTYSYEQYF
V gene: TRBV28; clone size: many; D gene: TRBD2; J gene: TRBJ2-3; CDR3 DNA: TGTGCCAGCATAGGGGACCCTAGCGGGAGGGGTGGCACAGATACGCAGTATTTT; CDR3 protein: CASIGDPSGRGGTDTQYF
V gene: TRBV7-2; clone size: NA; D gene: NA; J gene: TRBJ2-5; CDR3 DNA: TGTGCCAGCAGCCCCCGAACGGGCTATGGAGAGACCCAGTACTTC; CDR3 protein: CASSPRTGYGETQYF
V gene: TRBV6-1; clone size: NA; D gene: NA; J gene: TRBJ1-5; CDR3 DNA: TGTGCCAGCAGGGAACAGCCTTATAGCAATCAGCCCCAGCATTTT; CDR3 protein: CASREQPYSNQPQHF
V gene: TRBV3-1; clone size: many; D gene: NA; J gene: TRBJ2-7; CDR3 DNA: TGTGCCAGCAGCCAAGACTCCACTATATACGAGCAGTACTTC; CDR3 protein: CASSQDSTIYEQYF
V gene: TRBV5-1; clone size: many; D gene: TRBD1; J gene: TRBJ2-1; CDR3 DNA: TGCGCCAGCAGCAGGGGACAGGGCGATGAGCAGTTCTTC; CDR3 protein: CASSRGQGDEQFF
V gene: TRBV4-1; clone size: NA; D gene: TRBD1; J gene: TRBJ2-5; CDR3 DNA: TGCGCCAGCAGCCACCCGGACAGGGGAGAGACCCAGTACTTC; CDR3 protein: CASSHPDRGETQYF
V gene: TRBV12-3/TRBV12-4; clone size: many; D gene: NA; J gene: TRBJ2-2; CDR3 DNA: TGTGCCAGCAGTTTGGTAGTGAACTCAAACACCGGGGAGCTGTTTTTT; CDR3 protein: CASSLVVNSNTGELFF
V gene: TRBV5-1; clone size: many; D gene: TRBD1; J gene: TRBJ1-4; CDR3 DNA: TGCGCCAGCAGAAAGACAGGGTCGGCGACTAATGAAAAACTGTTTTTT; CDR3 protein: CASRKTGSATNEKLFF
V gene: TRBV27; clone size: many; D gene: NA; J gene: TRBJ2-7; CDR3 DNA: TGTGCCAGCAGTTTGGGGCCGGGAGAGGTACACGAGCAGTACTTC; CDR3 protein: CASSLGPGEVHEQYF
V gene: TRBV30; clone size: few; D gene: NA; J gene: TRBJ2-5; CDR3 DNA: TGTGCCTGGAGTGGGAAGGGAATCTCCCAAGAGACCCAGTACTTC; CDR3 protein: CAWSGKGISQETQYF
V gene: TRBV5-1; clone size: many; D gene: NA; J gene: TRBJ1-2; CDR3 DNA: TGCGCCAGCAGCCCCGGACCTTCTGGTGGCTACACCTTC; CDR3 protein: CASSPGPSGGYTF
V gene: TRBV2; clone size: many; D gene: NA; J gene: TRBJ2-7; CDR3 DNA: TGTGCCAGCAGGAGCGATTCCTACGAGCAGTACTTC; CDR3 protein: CASRSDSYEQYF
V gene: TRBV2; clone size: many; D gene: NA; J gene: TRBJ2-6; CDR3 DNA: TGTGCCAGCAGTGTTGAGGGAACCGGGGCCAACGTCCTGACTTTC; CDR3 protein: CASSVEGTGANVLTF